These T cell receptor beta chains were read from a single sample in a study of blood T cell repertoires in COVID-19. Method: immunoSEQ multiplex PCR; TCRdb's copy keeps in-frame clones and lacks some. The table has some 240,000 clones, roughly 81% seen once. The sequencing sample was made of peripheral blood. The source of these receptors is a woman over 75 with COVID-19, enrolled during active disease. Each CDR3 is given with its conserved first and last residue. A D gene is named only where the DNA matches it firmly. The listing skips clone size in some rows; elsewhere it reads once, few, many or a size class.

j_gene: TRBJ2-7
abundance: NA
d_gene: TRBD1
v_gene: TRBV5-4
CDR3aa: CASSPGQGDEQYF
CDR3nt: TGTGCCAGCAGCCCGGGACAGGGGGACGAGCAGTACTTC

j_gene: TRBJ2-3
abundance: NA
d_gene: TRBD2
v_gene: TRBV4-1
CDR3aa: CASSPGTGGRDTQYF
CDR3nt: TGCGCCAGCAGCCCGGGGACCGGGGGGAGGGATACGCAGTATTTT

j_gene: TRBJ2-4
abundance: once
d_gene: NA
v_gene: TRBV6-1
CDR3aa: CASSEERLRLAKNIQYF
CDR3nt: TGTGCCAGCAGTGAAGAACGATTGAGACTAGCCAAAAACATTCAGTACTTC

j_gene: TRBJ2-5
abundance: NA
d_gene: NA
v_gene: TRBV30
CDR3aa: CAWNPGGETQYF
CDR3nt: TGTGCCTGGAACCCAGGGGGGGAGACCCAGTACTTC

j_gene: TRBJ1-4
abundance: NA
d_gene: NA
v_gene: TRBV7-9
CDR3aa: CASSLGKGAEKLFF
CDR3nt: TGTGCCAGCAGCTTAGGAAAAGGGGCTGAAAAACTGTTTTTT

j_gene: TRBJ2-3
abundance: NA
d_gene: NA
v_gene: TRBV6-2/TRBV6-3
CDR3aa: CASSPGHSTDTQYF
CDR3nt: TGTGCCAGCAGTCCAGGGCATAGCACAGATACGCAGTATTTT

j_gene: TRBJ1-5
abundance: NA
d_gene: TRBD1
v_gene: TRBV28
CDR3aa: CASSSSTGGRDQPQHF
CDR3nt: TGTGCCAGCAGTTCCTCGACAGGGGGCCGGGATCAGCCCCAGCATTTT

j_gene: TRBJ1-6
abundance: NA
d_gene: NA
v_gene: TRBV7-3
CDR3aa: CASSLTSRGDSPLHF
CDR3nt: TGTGCCAGCAGCTTAACGTCACGGGGTGATTCACCCCTCCACTTT

j_gene: TRBJ1-5
abundance: NA
d_gene: TRBD1
v_gene: TRBV6-5
CDR3aa: CASSHRGGNQPQHF
CDR3nt: TGTGCCAGCAGTCACAGGGGCGGCAATCAGCCCCAGCATTTT

j_gene: TRBJ1-2
abundance: NA
d_gene: NA
v_gene: TRBV18
CDR3aa: CASSRTQGFGGYTF
CDR3nt: TGTGCCAGCTCACGGACACAGGGATTCGGTGGCTACACCTTC

j_gene: TRBJ1-4
abundance: NA
d_gene: TRBD1
v_gene: TRBV6-5
CDR3aa: CASKLQGATNEKLFF
CDR3nt: TGTGCCAGCAAATTACAGGGGGCAACTAATGAAAAACTGTTTTTT

j_gene: TRBJ2-7
abundance: NA
d_gene: TRBD1
v_gene: TRBV18
CDR3aa: CASSRGAGGPNEQYF
CDR3nt: TGTGCCAGCTCACGGGGGGCAGGGGGCCCAAACGAGCAGTACTTC

j_gene: TRBJ2-7
abundance: few
d_gene: NA
v_gene: TRBV27
CDR3aa: CASSLGHEQYF
CDR3nt: TGTGCCAGCAGTTTAGGGCACGAGCAGTACTTC

j_gene: TRBJ2-7
abundance: few
d_gene: NA
v_gene: TRBV12-3/TRBV12-4
CDR3aa: CASSLGSGYEQYF
CDR3nt: TGTGCCAGCAGTTTAGGGAGTGGGTACGAGCAGTACTTC

j_gene: TRBJ1-2
abundance: NA
d_gene: NA
v_gene: TRBV6-5
CDR3aa: CASSSQGGYGYTF
CDR3nt: TGTGCCAGCAGTTCCCAGGGCGGCTATGGCTACACCTTC

j_gene: TRBJ2-1
abundance: NA
d_gene: NA
v_gene: TRBV7-2
CDR3aa: CASSSLGEAFF
CDR3nt: TGTGCCAGCAGCTCCCTGGGTGAGGCGTTCTTC

j_gene: TRBJ2-5
abundance: once
d_gene: TRBD2
v_gene: TRBV7-2
CDR3aa: CASSLWRTSGQETQYF
CDR3nt: TGTGCCAGCAGCTTATGGAGGACTAGCGGCCAAGAGACCCAGTACTTC

j_gene: TRBJ1-5
abundance: NA
d_gene: TRBD1
v_gene: TRBV7-9
CDR3aa: CASSTGTGYSNQPQHF
CDR3nt: TGTGCCAGCAGCACTGGGACAGGCTATAGCAATCAGCCCCAGCATTTT

j_gene: TRBJ2-3
abundance: NA
d_gene: TRBD2
v_gene: TRBV6-5
CDR3aa: CASRATTSGVDTQYF
CDR3nt: TGTGCCAGCAGGGCGACGACTAGCGGGGTAGATACGCAGTATTTT

j_gene: TRBJ1-1
abundance: NA
d_gene: NA
v_gene: TRBV15
CDR3aa: CATSRDRGSGYTEAFF
CDR3nt: TGTGCCACCAGCAGAGATCGGGGATCGGGATATACTGAAGCTTTCTTT

j_gene: TRBJ2-3
abundance: NA
d_gene: NA
v_gene: TRBV6-1
CDR3aa: CASSDPTDTQYF
CDR3nt: TGTGCCAGCAGTGATCCAACAGATACGCAGTATTTT

j_gene: TRBJ1-3
abundance: NA
d_gene: NA
v_gene: TRBV10-2
CDR3aa: CASSPVSNSGNTIYF
CDR3nt: TGCGCCAGCAGCCCGGTCTCAAACTCTGGAAACACCATATATTTT

j_gene: TRBJ1-2
abundance: once
d_gene: TRBD1
v_gene: TRBV7-9
CDR3aa: CASSTLGQGAYGYTF
CDR3nt: TGTGCCAGCAGCACCCTGGGACAGGGGGCGTATGGCTACACCTTC

j_gene: TRBJ2-5
abundance: NA
d_gene: NA
v_gene: TRBV3-1/TRBV3-2
CDR3aa: CASSPSAGGETQYF
CDR3nt: TGTGCCAGCAGCCCAAGTGCAGGAGGGGAGACCCAGTACTTC

j_gene: TRBJ2-7
abundance: NA
d_gene: NA
v_gene: TRBV30
CDR3aa: CAWSRVHEQYF
CDR3nt: TGTGCCTGGAGTCGGGTACACGAGCAGTACTTC

j_gene: TRBJ2-1
abundance: NA
d_gene: NA
v_gene: TRBV7-9
CDR3aa: CASSLDIRYNEQFF
CDR3nt: TGTGCCAGCAGCTTGGACATACGGTACAATGAGCAGTTCTTC

j_gene: TRBJ2-1
abundance: once
d_gene: TRBD2
v_gene: TRBV6-2/TRBV6-3
CDR3aa: CASSYGGGHNEQFF
CDR3nt: TGTGCCAGCAGTTACGGGGGGGGACACAATGAGCAGTTCTTC

j_gene: TRBJ1-5
abundance: NA
d_gene: NA
v_gene: TRBV6-6
CDR3aa: CASSPGFGTYRASGGNQPQHF
CDR3nt: TGTGCCAGCAGCCCCGGTTTTGGTACCTACCGGGCAAGCGGTGGCAATCAGCCCCAGCATTTT

j_gene: TRBJ1-1
abundance: NA
d_gene: NA
v_gene: TRBV9
CDR3aa: CASSPAAGANTEAFF
CDR3nt: TGTGCCAGCAGCCCTGCCGCAGGGGCGAACACTGAAGCTTTCTTT

j_gene: TRBJ2-7
abundance: NA
d_gene: NA
v_gene: TRBV3-1/TRBV3-2
CDR3aa: CASSQDRGRGYEQYF
CDR3nt: TGTGCCAGCAGCCAAGACAGGGGGCGGGGGTACGAGCAGTACTTC

j_gene: TRBJ2-1
abundance: NA
d_gene: NA
v_gene: TRBV5-4
CDR3aa: CASSLAPGAYNEQFF
CDR3nt: TGTGCCAGCAGCTTGGCGCCGGGTGCTTACAATGAGCAGTTCTTC

j_gene: TRBJ2-7
abundance: NA
d_gene: TRBD1
v_gene: TRBV7-2
CDR3aa: CASSPDRERLLYEQYF
CDR3nt: TGTGCCAGCAGCCCCGACAGGGAGCGACTTCTCTACGAGCAGTACTTC

j_gene: TRBJ2-7
abundance: NA
d_gene: NA
v_gene: TRBV7-7
CDR3aa: CASSLQQGYEQYF
CDR3nt: TGTGCTAGCAGCTTACAACAGGGCTACGAGCAGTACTTC

j_gene: TRBJ2-7
abundance: NA
d_gene: NA
v_gene: TRBV30
CDR3aa: CAWSAPRVRISYEQYF
CDR3nt: TGTGCCTGGAGTGCCCCTCGGGTGCGTATCTCGTACGAGCAGTACTTC

j_gene: TRBJ1-6
abundance: few
d_gene: NA
v_gene: TRBV7-2
CDR3aa: CASSLEGNSPLHF
CDR3nt: TGTGCCAGCAGCTTAGAGGGGAATTCACCCCTCCACTTT

j_gene: TRBJ1-5
abundance: NA
d_gene: NA
v_gene: TRBV12-3/TRBV12-4
CDR3aa: CASGADNQPQHF
CDR3nt: TGTGCCAGCGGGGCGGATAATCAGCCCCAGCATTTT